The subject of this entry is one TCR beta chain. Its antigen is not yet known. No qualities accompany the bases; no much larger clone lies one base away. The entry originates in a study of shared clonotypes between healthy human individuals (dated by TCRdb to about 2020). Background for the entire study: The cohort included three men and two women between 18 and 49 years of age. For each donor, three plates each were used for CD4 naive and CD4 memory, two plates were used for CD8 naive, and one plate was used for CD8 memory. The study deeply sequenced blood TCR repertoires of five healthy adults to estimate repertoire size and the extent of clonotype sharing between individuals. Libraries were prepared and TCR repertoires were sequenced by different laboratories using diverse techniques, in order to increase sequencing depth and limit assay-specific biases. Per donor, leukapheresis produced somewhere between about 0.8 and 9 billion PBMCs. The research as a whole found: Even with the large sequencing depth, rarefaction of the sorted-subset datasets indicated that sequencing was incomplete. Naive subsets generally had larger estimated clonotype richness than memory subsets. Based on pairwise subsampling, the degree of clonotype sharing among donors was expected to be affected by sequencing depth. Approximately 5% of naive CD4, 3.5% of naive CD8, roughly 2.5% of memory CD4, and about 0.4% of memory CD8 clonotypes were shared across a few donors. The genetic and exposure-history diversity represented was limited by the small number of donors. Clonotypes shared by all four sorted-subset donors showed higher generation probabilities than non-shared clonotypes. Sampling was limited to blood, and TCR repertoires in tissue likely differ from TCR repertoires in blood.

Using the deep immunoSEQ assay, TCR CDR3 regions were amplified from genomic DNA by multiplex PCR. Extracted genomic DNA from each cell subset was distributed evenly across all wells of several immunoSEQ 96-well plates, and each plate was treated as a replicate. For sorted subsets, around 200 ng genomic DNA, equal to approximately 30,000 T cell genomes, was loaded into each replicate PCR. The purified libraries were quantified using a Qubit 3.0 fluorometer, sized with a Bioanalyzer 2100, and then quantified again using the KAPA Library Quantification kit. Every immunoSEQ 96-well plate was sequenced on a dedicated single-read 150-cycle Illumina NextSeq 550 flow cell. The paper's data handling went like this. Because the immunoSEQ output held only junctional sequences and lacked quality scores, the filtering could not match the filtering applied to full-length reads. To assign V/J genes and CDR3, sequences were annotated against IMGT germline references using PyIR, a Python wrapper for IgBLAST v1.9. Reads were removed for weak V/J assignments (E-value above 1e-6), missing CDR3, stop codons, out-of-frame junctions, or ambiguous translated residues. V3J clonotypes were defined as sequences sharing the same inferred V gene, J gene, and CDR3 amino acid sequence. The percentage overlap between two repertoires was calculated by dividing the number of shared unique clonotypes by the size of the smaller repertoire. Three approaches were used to assess repertoire richness: RTK rarefaction, the Chao1 estimator, and Recon v2.1 estimates of unobserved clonotypes. Generation probabilities were computed with OLGA for all TCRbeta clonotypes obtained by the gDNA method from a few donors. The immuneACCESS repertoire file appears here via TCRdb, limited to in-frame rearrangements. These files lack a portion of the clones; in checked studies, under half of the deficit traces to unresolved V genes, and the cause of the others is not known. V and J calls and clone size are as listed in that table; D and trimming were resolved from the DNA. Present in this sample are roughly 1.5 million clones, 98% of which were seen just once. The ten largest clonotypes hold around 0.45% of the sample.

The donors were healthy, HIV-negative adults who had no recently reported acute infections or vaccinations. Only Caucasian adults living in Nashville, Tennessee, USA were represented among the donors. CD4+ T cells were enriched by magnetic negative selection, after which naive cells were positively selected on CD45RA and the negative fraction was taken as the memory subset. Blood was obtained by leukapheresis, after which PBMCs were separated by Ficoll-Histopaque density gradient centrifugation and cryopreserved in liquid nitrogen vapor phase. Purity and quantity of every magnetically sorted T cell population were checked by analytical flow cytometry. Genomic DNA was isolated from each sorted fraction and quantified by UV absorbance on a Nanodrop 2000c. The clonotype originates from a man aged 25 to 40 in good health. Sequences were obtained from naive CD4+ T cells sorted from blood. The sample's cell subset or site label is to be understood as: CD45RA+ positively selected.

CDR3 reads: CASSQGDSTQETQYF. The DNA is TGTGCCAGCAGCCAAGGGGACAGCACTCAAGAGACCCAGTACTTC. The chain uses TRBV14 and TRBJ2-5, with 7 junctional bases fitting TRBD1. The CDR1 and CDR2 encoded by the germline V gene are SGHDN and FVKESK. Relative to germline, V is missing 1 base and J is missing 2 bases, with 4 bases of the junction outside any gene match. Taken from cysteine to phenylalanine, the CDR3 has 15 residues. Just CDR3 DNA is preserved here, 45 bases in frame from base 1. Here the CDR3 is joined to the reference TRBV14 and TRBJ2-5 genes, and the full variable domain is: EAGVTQFPSHSVIEKGQTVTLRCDPISGHDNLYWYRRVMGKEIKFLLHFVKESKQDESGMPNNRFLAERTGGTYSTLKVQPAELEDSGVYFCASSQGDSTQETQYFGPGTRLLVL.